Listed here are 17 T cell receptor beta chains from one sample, sequenced in a study of molecular identifiers for immune sequencing clone quantification. MiXCR, applied by TCRdb to the PCR reads, yields one record per CDR3 protein. The repertoire holds fewer than 350,000 distinct CDR3 sequences, with about a fifth as singletons. Specimen: naive CD8+ T cells from blood, with Jurkat cell RNA spiked in. Stated subset: FACS-sorted CD8+CD4-CCR7+CD45RA+ naive T cells. These receptors all come from a human donor in good health. Some libraries in this study had Jurkat cell RNA spiked in.

There are many counts of this clonotype. The chain has TRBV5-1 and TRBJ1-1; no clear D. The germline V gene encodes CDR1 SGHRS and CDR2 YFSETQ. With 1 base removed from V and 0 bases from J, the gap between germline ends came to 10 bases. CDR3 length: 15 amino acids. The chain's CDR3 is CASSLYSGMNTEAFF. The CDR3 coding sequence is TGCGCCAGCAGCTTGTATTCCGGAATGAACACTGAAGCTTTCTTT.

This clonotype was recorded only once. Since a much larger clone is just one base distant, this may be a read error. The chain carries TRBV24-1 and TRBJ1-1, with 8 nucleotides matching TRBD1. CDR1 is KGHDR and CDR2 is SFDVKD in the germline V gene. V lost 9 bases and J lost 4; bases outside the gene matches: 6. CDR3 length equals 13 residues. The CDR3 sequence: CATGAGGSTEAFF. CDR3 sequence (DNA): TGTGCCACCGGTGCAGGGGGCAGCACTGAAGCTTTCTTT.

In DNA, the CDR3 is TGTGCCAGCAGCACCGGAGGGGACTGCTACGAGCAGTACTTC. Translation: CASSTGGDCYEQYF. This chain connects TRBV7-4 to TRBJ2-7; possible D gene TRBD2, 6 bases. Germline V lookup: CDR1 SGHVT, CDR2 SQSDAQ. The CDR3 runs to 14 residues. V was trimmed by 5 bases and J by 3 bases, leaving 14 bases between them.

In this sample, this clonotype turned up many times. J is TRBJ1-4 and V is TRBV6-5; D is ambiguous. The CDR3 consists of 16 residues. Trimming cost V 0 bases and J 8 bases, with 16 bases left between them. The germline gives CDR1 MNHEY, CDR2 SVGAGI. The CDR3: CASSYSSPGDGEKLFF. Written as DNA, the CDR3 is TGTGCCAGCAGTTACTCGTCGCCAGGTGATGGGGAAAAACTGTTTTTT.

Remarks on this clonotype: A much more abundant neighbour one base away suggests this may be a read error. The V call is TRBV12-5, the J call TRBJ1-1; D unclear. This CDR3 comprises 12 residues. CDR1 is LGHNT, CDR2 FRNRAP, per germline. Trimming shortened V by 4 bases and J by 1 base, and 4 bases separated the two germline ends. The CDR3 region is CASGSPNTEAFF. CDR3 bases: TGTGCTAGTGGTTCTCCGAACACTGAAGCTTTCTTT. Complete variable domain (other parts from reference TRBV12-5 and TRBJ1-1): DARVTQTPRHKVTEMGQEVTMRCQPILGHNTVFWYRQTMMQGLELLAYFRNRAPLDDSGMPKDRFSAEMPDATLATLKIQPSEPRDSAVYFCASGSPNTEAFFGQGTRLTVV.

For this clonotype: A much larger clone is a single base away; this may be a read error. This chain links TRBV5-3 with TRBJ2-3; TRBD2 aligns across 11 bases. TRBV5-3 is an ORF for which the function is uncertain. The CDR3 length is 15 residues. The CDR3 nucleotides are TGTGCCAGCCATACTAGCGGGAGCCCCACAGATGCGCAGTATTTT. Translating gives CASHTSGSPTDAQYF.

The chain links TRBV3-1 to TRBJ2-5; no definite D call. Germline CDR1 reads LGHDT; CDR2 reads YNNKEL (reference sequence). The V end lost 5 bases, the J end lost 4 bases, and 14 bases lay between the germline ends. The CDR3 runs 14 residues. The CDR3 loop reads CASSEVGEPETQYF. The CDR3 nucleotides read TGTGCCAGCAGCGAAGTGGGTGAGCCAGAGACCCAGTACTTC.

In its sample, this clonotype was seen a few times. The rearrangement joins TRBV4-3 to TRBJ2-7; a possible D gene is TRBD1 (6 bases). V was pared by 1 base and J by 5 bases, with 12 bases between. From germline, CDR1 is LGHNA and CDR2 YSLEER. The CDR3 contains 14 residues. CDR3 residues: CASSQGYEGDEQYF. The CDR3 nucleotides are TGCGCCAGCAGCCAAGGTTACGAGGGGGACGAGCAGTACTTC.

This clonotype was detected only a few times. The conserved phenylalanine or tryptophan normally closing the CDR3 is absent here, so this likely arose from a read error. The chain links TRBV19 to TRBJ2-7; D possibly corresponds to TRBD2 (6 bases). The V gene lost 5 bases and the J gene lost 2 bases, with 13 bases spanning the gap. Germline assignment: CDR1 LNHDA and CDR2 SQIVND (reference sequence). CDR3 length equals 14 residues. The CDR3 DNA follows: TGTGCCAGTAGTTGGGTCGGGGGAGCCTACGAGCAGTACCTC. Its translation is CASSWVGGAYEQYL.

This chain links TRBV4-2 with TRBJ1-1; D ambiguous. This CDR3 region has 16 residues. V was cut by 0 bases and J by 1 base, with 12 bases left in between. CDR1 and CDR2 from the germline V gene are LGHNA and YNFKEQ. Here the CDR3 reads CASSQEARTENTEAFF. In nucleotides, the CDR3 is TGTGCCAGCAGCCAAGAAGCCAGGACGGAGAACACTGAAGCTTTCTTT.

This clonotype was seen at least ten times. The chain couples TRBV27 to TRBJ1-1, with D unresolved. Trimming took off 8 bases at V and 2 bases at J, with 12 bases between the two ends. CDR3 length equals 13 residues. Germline CDR1 reads MNHEY; CDR2 reads SMNVEV (reference sequence). CDR3 DNA: TGTGCCAGCGGAGTGGTGCAAAACACTGAAGCTTTCTTT. Its translation is CASGVVQNTEAFF.

In its sample, this clonotype was seen many times. This chain connects TRBV4-2 to TRBJ1-2; no clear D gene. Germline values: CDR1 LGHNA, CDR2 YNFKEQ. The V end was cut by 0 bases, the J end by 4 bases, with 12 bases between. The CDR3 has 15 amino acids. The CDR3 bases are TGTGCCAGCAGCCAAGATCGGCACACATCCTATGGCTACACCTTC. It is translated as CASSQDRHTSYGYTF.

Concerning this clonotype: Because the CDR3 is missing its conserved closing phenylalanine or tryptophan, this is likely a read error. No DNA is shown, since the ends of the CDR3 on it are uncertain; the CDR3 is the one TCRdb lists. V and J are TRBV11-2 and TRBJ2-7; the DNA was not used to check the table's D call, TRBD2. Counting both end residues, the CDR3 totals 16 amino acids. Germline lookup yields CDR1 SGHAT and CDR2 FQNNGV. The CDR3 protein is CASSLGLAGGRHEQYL.

This clonotype has a count of ten or more. The chain employs TRBV19 and TRBJ1-1; no clear D. V lost 1 base and J lost 5, with 8 bases in between. Germline CDR1 LNHDA, CDR2 SQIVND (reference sequence). This CDR3 is built from 13 residues. The CDR3 protein is CASSIGLITEAFF. The CDR3 DNA is TGTGCCAGTAGTATAGGATTAATAACTGAAGCTTTCTTT.

Of note for this clonotype: One base away lies a much larger clone, so this may be a sequencing read error. The rearrangement links TRBV19 to TRBJ1-5; perhaps TRBD1 as D (5 bases). The V gene's germline CDR1 is LNHDA and CDR2 SQIVND (reference sequence). This CDR3 is built from 13 residues. The ends were cut back, 3 bases at V and 6 bases at J, with 9 bases in the middle. CDR3 sequence reads: CASSMGGGQPQHF. Here the CDR3 DNA reads TGTGCCAGTAGTATGGGGGGGGGTCAGCCCCAGCATTTT.

In regard to this clonotype: A read error is possible here, since a much larger clone lies one base away. V is TRBV28 and J is TRBJ2-7, with D possibly TRBD2 on 5 matching bases. The CDR3 spans 13 residues. The V and J ends lost 6 bases and 7 bases respectively, with 16 bases between them. CDR1 is MDHEN, CDR2 SYDVKM, per germline. CDR3 nucleotide sequence: TGTGCCAGCAGCAGACGGGGATCTGGGGAGCAGTACTTC. Amino acid sequence: CASSRRGSGEQYF.

Ten or more counts support this clonotype. The chain has TRBV4-3 and TRBJ2-7; TRBD2 is a possible D gene (5 bases). The CDR3 length is 14 residues. Germline CDR1 reads LGHNA; CDR2 reads YSLEER. V was shortened by 0 bases and J by 0 bases, with 6 bases between the two germline ends. The CDR3 region is CASSQETSSYEQYF. DNA for the CDR3: TGCGCCAGCAGCCAAGAAACTAGCTCCTACGAGCAGTACTTC.